These 28 T cell receptor beta chains were sequenced from one sample in a study of blood T cell repertoires in COVID-19. Profiling relied on immunoSEQ multiplex PCR, and the TCRdb table lists in-frame clones only, not all of them. The data contain under 30,000 clones, 80% of them seen just once; the ten biggest clones take up about half. The sample comprised peripheral blood. These receptors came from a woman aged 70-85 years with acute or convalescent COVID-19.

The CDR3 region is CASSLSPFDRVYGYTF. The CDR3 nucleotides are TGTGCCAGCAGCTTGAGCCCCTTCGACAGGGTCTATGGCTACACCTTC. The V and J genes are TRBV5-6 and TRBJ1-2; 7 bases are shared with TRBD1. The V segment lost 1 base and the J segment 4 bases; nucleotides outside the gene matches: 10. The CDR3 consists of 16 residues. Germline V gene sequence: CDR1 SGHDT, CDR2 YYEEEE.

The chain employs TRBV6-2 or TRBV6-3 and TRBJ2-5; 8 positions agree with TRBD2. Germline V gene lookup returns CDR1 MNHEY and CDR2 SVGEGT. V was pared by 6 bases and J by 5 bases, with 11 bases of the junction left unmatched. CDR3 length equals 15 residues. In DNA, the CDR3 is TGTGCCAGCAGCAACGGGGGGGCAGGAGGGGAGACCCAGTACTTC. It translates to CASSNGGAGGETQYF.

This clone turned up a few times. V and J are TRBV7-8 and TRBJ2-7; 8 nucleotides line up with TRBD1. Germline loops: CDR1 SGHVS, CDR2 FQNEAQ. With V trimmed by 4 bases and J by 0 bases, 2 bases remained unmatched. The CDR3 runs to 14 residues. Written as DNA, the CDR3 is TGTGCCAGCAGCTCGGACAGGGTCTCCTACGAGCAGTACTTC. It encodes CASSSDRVSYEQYF.

The rearrangement links TRBV19 to TRBJ2-7; 7 positions match TRBD2. CDR3 length equals 13 residues. The V segment lost 5 bases and the J segment 4 bases; nucleotides outside the gene matches: 5. Looked up from germline, CDR1 is LNHDA and CDR2 is SQIVND (reference sequence). The CDR3 sequence: CASSPEGGYEQYF. CDR3 DNA: TGTGCCAGTAGTCCAGAGGGAGGGTACGAGCAGTACTTC. Complete variable domain (other parts from reference TRBV19 and TRBJ2-7): DGGITQSPKYLFRKEGQNVTLSCEQNLNHDAMYWYRQDPGQGLRLIYYSQIVNDFQKGDIAEGYSVSREKKESFPLTVTSAQKNPTAFYLCASSPEGGYEQYFGPGTRLTVT.

This chain links TRBV21-1 with TRBJ2-7; TRBD1 is taken as the D call from the table, unchecked against the DNA. TRBV21-1 is designated a pseudogene. This CDR3 comprises 16 residues. CDR3 sequence reads: CASSKKGPVRGLEQYF. DNA for the CDR3: TGTGCCAGCAGCAAAAAGGGCCCGGTGAGGGGGCTCGAGCAGTACTTC.

The chain links TRBV2 to TRBJ2-7, with 8 bases lining up with TRBD1. This CDR3 is built from 12 residues. The ends lost 5 bases at V and 7 bases at J; junction bases unmatched: 4. Germline assignment: CDR1 SNHLY and CDR2 FYNNEI. CDR3 sequence: CASSRTGWEQYF. The CDR3, as DNA: TGTGCCAGCAGTCGGACAGGGTGGGAGCAGTACTTC.

V is TRBV18 and J is TRBJ2-1; D may be TRBD1 (5 bases). The CDR3 is 15 amino acids. CDR1 is KGHSH and CDR2 is LQKENI in the germline V gene. Between the trimmed V and J ends, which lost 0 bases and 5 bases, there was a span of 11 bases. CDR3 residues: CASSPPDRRDNEQFF. The CDR3 nucleotides read TGTGCCAGCTCACCACCTGACAGACGAGACAATGAGCAGTTCTTC.

This clone was seen just once. The chain links TRBV19 to TRBJ1-1; the D gene is possibly TRBD1 (5 bases). The germline CDR1 and CDR2 sequences are LNHDA and SQIVND (reference sequence). The V end lost 4 bases, the J end lost 3 bases, and 12 bases lay between the germline ends. The CDR3 has 14 amino acids. The chain's CDR3 is CASSTQGRYTEAFF. CDR3 coding DNA: TGTGCCAGTAGTACCCAGGGTCGTTACACTGAAGCTTTCTTT.

V is TRBV6-2 or TRBV6-3 and J is TRBJ1-5, with a tentative D call TRBD1 (5 bases). Trimming pared 0 bases from V and 1 base from J, leaving 25 bases between. Germline CDR1 MNHEY, CDR2 SVGEGT. The CDR3 extends over 21 amino acids. For the CDR3, the DNA is TGTGCCAGCAGTTACTCGAGGGGTCAGGGAGGTTTGCCGACAAGCAATCAGCCCCAGCATTTT. Translation gives CASSYSRGQGGLPTSNQPQHF.

Written as DNA, the CDR3 is TGCGCCAGCAGCTTCGGTGCTAGCGGGGGGGCCAGGGAGACCCAGTACTTC. Translation: CASSFGASGGARETQYF. V and J are TRBV5-1 and TRBJ2-5; 12 bases match TRBD2. The CDR3 loop spans 17 amino acids. The V gene's germline CDR1 is SGHRS and CDR2 YFSETQ. V lost 2 bases and J lost 5; bases outside the gene matches: 10.

The genes are TRBV28 and TRBJ2-7; 9 positions agree with TRBD1. V shed 7 bases, J shed 4 bases, and the junction held 20 bases outside the gene matches. The CDR3 sequence is 18 residues long. Germline-derived CDR1 and CDR2 are MDHEN and SYDVKM. The CDR3 DNA is TGTGCCAGCAAAACTTCGGACAGGGGAAAGGGGAATACGTACGAGCAGTACTTC. It translates to CASKTSDRGKGNTYEQYF.

This chain's CDR3 is CASRDKLHYEQYF. The CDR3, as DNA: TGTGCCAGCAGGGACAAGTTACACTACGAGCAGTACTTC. The V and J genes are TRBV14 and TRBJ2-7, with D possibly TRBD1 on 5 matching bases. There are 13 residues in the CDR3. The V gene's germline CDR1 is SGHDN and CDR2 FVKESK. With 6 bases removed from V and 3 bases from J, the gap between germline ends came to 12 bases. Filled out from reference TRBV14 and TRBJ2-7, the complete variable domain reads EAGVTQFPSHSVIEKGQTVTLRCDPISGHDNLYWYRRVMGKEIKFLLHFVKESKQDESGMPNNRFLAERTGGTYSTLKVQPAELEDSGVYFCASRDKLHYEQYFGPGTRLTVT.

By sample share, this clone is medium-sized. The chain links TRBV7-9 to TRBJ1-1, with D possibly TRBD1 on 6 matching bases. CDR1 and CDR2 (germline): SEHNR, FQNEAQ (reference sequence). The CDR3 runs to 14 residues. Trimming removed 1 base at V and 5 bases at J, with 11 bases between. The CDR3: CASSLGYRETEAFF. Written as DNA, the CDR3 is TGTGCCAGCAGCTTAGGTTACAGGGAAACTGAAGCTTTCTTT.

This clone occurred once. The chain links TRBV9 to TRBJ2-7; TRBD1 agrees at 7 bases. Germline trimming cut 0 bases from V and 4 bases from J; bases unmatched to any gene: 4. The length of the CDR3 is 14 residues. Per germline, CDR1 SGDLS and CDR2 YYNGEE. The CDR3 sequence is CASSVGGQWYEQYF. The DNA for the CDR3 is TGTGCCAGCAGCGTAGGGGGACAGTGGTACGAGCAGTACTTC. Full variable domain (outside the CDR3, taken from reference TRBV9 and TRBJ2-7): DSGVTQTPKHLITATGQRVTLRCSPRSGDLSVYWYQQSLDQGLQFLIQYYNGEERAKGNILERFSAQQFPDLHSELNLSSLELGDSALYFCASSVGGQWYEQYFGPGTRLTVT.

This rearrangement joins TRBV27 to TRBJ1-1; 9 bases are a match to TRBD1. Germline assignment: CDR1 MNHEY and CDR2 SMNVEV (reference sequence). The trim removed 4 bases at V and 6 bases at J, leaving 12 bases unmatched. The CDR3 is 16 amino acids. This chain's CDR3 is CASSSLQGALMAEAFF. DNA for the CDR3: TGTGCCAGCAGTTCTCTACAGGGGGCTCTTATGGCTGAAGCTTTCTTT.

The chain combines TRBV5-1 with TRBJ2-2; 15 nucleotides line up with TRBD2. Germline V lookup: CDR1 SGHRS, CDR2 YFSETQ. Trimming removed 3 bases from V and 1 base from J; junction bases left unmatched: 10. The CDR3 is 20 amino acids. The CDR3 sequence: CASSSPPGTSGRKNTGELFF. The CDR3 DNA reads as TGCGCCAGCAGCTCGCCTCCCGGGACTAGCGGGAGGAAGAACACCGGGGAGCTGTTTTTT. Combining the CDR3 with reference TRBV5-1 and TRBJ2-2 gives the whole variable domain KAGVTQTPRYLIKTRGQQVTLSCSPISGHRSVSWYQQTPGQGLQFLFEYFSETQRNKGNFPGRFSGRQFSNSRSEMNVSTLELGDSALYLCASSSPPGTSGRKNTGELFFGEGSRLTVL.

The chain joins TRBV6-5 to TRBJ1-1; D is perhaps TRBD1 (6 bases). V lost 7 bases and J lost 4, with 13 bases in between. This CDR3 is 13 amino acids long. The germline CDR1 and CDR2 sequences are MNHEY and SVGAGI. The CDR3 reads CASIPGAGTEAFF. The CDR3 DNA sequence: TGTGCCAGCATCCCAGGGGCAGGCACTGAAGCTTTCTTT.

This chain uses TRBV6-5 with TRBJ1-6, with D perhaps matching TRBD1 (5 bases). CDR3 size: 12 residues. Trimming cost V 7 bases and J 8 bases, with 9 bases left between them. CDR1 MNHEY and CDR2 SVGAGI come from the germline V gene. The CDR3 nucleotides read TGTGCCAGCACACAGGCTTATTCACCCCTCCACTTT. It translates to CASTQAYSPLHF.

This clone was seen just once. The chain's CDR3 is CASSQDAVRGYTF. In nucleotides, the CDR3 is TGTGCCAGCAGCCAAGATGCCGTGCGTGGCTACACCTTC. This chain connects TRBV4-2 to TRBJ1-2, with D unclear. With 0 bases removed from V and 7 bases from J, the gap between germline ends came to 9 bases. The CDR3 runs to 13 residues. From germline, CDR1 is LGHNA and CDR2 YNFKEQ.

The CDR3 loop reads CASSLRGSPTDTQYF. In DNA form, the CDR3 reads TGTGCCAGCAGTCTGCGGGGTAGTCCGACAGATACGCAGTATTTT. The chain combines TRBV27 with TRBJ2-3, with D perhaps matching TRBD2 (6 bases). CDR1 and CDR2 from the germline V gene are MNHEY and SMNVEV (reference sequence). V was pared by 5 bases and J by 3 bases, with 15 bases between. CDR3 length: 15 residues.

The chain links TRBV9 to TRBJ2-3; maybe TRBD2 (6 bases). Trimming took 0 bases from V and 5 from J, leaving 13 bases between them. The CDR3 is 15 residues long. In germline, CDR1 is SGDLS, CDR2 YYNGEE. CDR3 DNA sequence: TGTGCCAGCAGCGTAGGTAGCGGCCTGGGAGATACGCAGTATTTT. Its translation is CASSVGSGLGDTQYF.

This clone is a singleton in its sample. The chain carries TRBV7-9 and TRBJ1-2; 7 bases are shared with TRBD1. V lost 5 bases and J lost 1; bases outside the gene matches: 19. CDR3 size: 19 residues. The germline CDR1 and CDR2 sequences are SEHNR and FQNEAQ (reference sequence). In DNA form, the CDR3 reads TGTGCCAGCAGCATCCAGACAGGGAGCTACAGAACCTTTAACTATGGCTACACCTTC. This translates into CASSIQTGSYRTFNYGYTF.

The chain combines TRBV23-1 with TRBJ2-7, with TRBD2 identical over 8 bases. Being an ORF, TRBV23-1 has a function that is uncertain. The CDR3 spans 18 residues. With V trimmed by 9 bases and J by 1 base, 20 bases remained unmatched. CDR3 bases: TGCGCCAGTAAACCAGGATGGAAGCGGGGGCTCCATTCCTACGAGCAGTACTTC. It specifies CASKPGWKRGLHSYEQYF.

The table lists this clone with a few counts. V and J are TRBV18 and TRBJ1-2; the match to TRBD1 covers 8 bases. Germline lookup yields CDR1 KGHSH and CDR2 LQKENI. V was pared by 3 bases and J by 3 bases, with 6 bases of the junction left unmatched. The CDR3 spans 15 residues. The DNA for the CDR3 is TGTGCCAGCTCACCCGATGGGACAGGAGACTATGGCTACACCTTC. Its protein product is CASSPDGTGDYGYTF. Full variable domain (rest looked up from reference TRBV18 and TRBJ1-2): NAGVMQNPRHLVRRRGQEARLRCSPMKGHSHVYWYRQLPEEGLKFMVYLQKENIIDESGMPKERFSAEFPKEGPSILRIQQVVRGDSAAYFCASSPDGTGDYGYTFGSGTRLTVV.

The table lists this clone with a few counts. The chain carries TRBV6-6 and TRBJ1-1, with 10 nucleotides matching TRBD1. Germline V gives CDR1 MNHNY, CDR2 SVGAGI (reference sequence). The trim removed 6 bases at V and 4 bases at J, leaving 8 bases unmatched. The CDR3 sequence is 15 residues long. In nucleotides, the CDR3 is TGTGCCAGCAGGCCCCCCGGGACAGGGGCCACTGAAGCTTTCTTT. The encoded protein is CASRPPGTGATEAFF.

In this sample, this clone is medium-sized. The genes are TRBV7-3 and TRBJ2-2; TRBD1 matches 10 bases. J lost 4 bases, V lost 5 bases, and 7 bases had no gene match. The CDR3 runs to 16 residues. The germline V gene has CDR1 SGHTA and CDR2 FQGTGA. In DNA, the CDR3 is TGTGCCAGCAGCAGGGGGACAGGGGCGGCCACCGGGGAGCTGTTTTTT. Residues: CASSRGTGAATGELFF.

The chain recombines TRBV19 with TRBJ2-3; 10 positions agree with TRBD2. V gave up 8 bases and J gave up 2 bases; unmatched junction bases: 7. Germline lookup yields CDR1 LNHDA and CDR2 SQIVND (reference sequence). The CDR3 contains 15 residues. The CDR3 coding sequence is TGTGCCAGTCGTAGCGGGGGGATATACACAGATACGCAGTATTTT. Protein product: CASRSGGIYTDTQYF.

The chain employs TRBV15 and TRBJ2-1, with TRBD1 matching 10 bases. Germline V CDR1 and CDR2: LNHNV, YYDKDF (reference sequence). With V trimmed by 0 bases and J by 9 bases, 11 bases remained unmatched. CDR3 length equals 17 residues. The CDR3: CATSRDRVGQGFGEQFF. The CDR3 bases are TGTGCCACCAGCAGAGATCGGGTGGGACAGGGGTTTGGTGAGCAGTTCTTC.